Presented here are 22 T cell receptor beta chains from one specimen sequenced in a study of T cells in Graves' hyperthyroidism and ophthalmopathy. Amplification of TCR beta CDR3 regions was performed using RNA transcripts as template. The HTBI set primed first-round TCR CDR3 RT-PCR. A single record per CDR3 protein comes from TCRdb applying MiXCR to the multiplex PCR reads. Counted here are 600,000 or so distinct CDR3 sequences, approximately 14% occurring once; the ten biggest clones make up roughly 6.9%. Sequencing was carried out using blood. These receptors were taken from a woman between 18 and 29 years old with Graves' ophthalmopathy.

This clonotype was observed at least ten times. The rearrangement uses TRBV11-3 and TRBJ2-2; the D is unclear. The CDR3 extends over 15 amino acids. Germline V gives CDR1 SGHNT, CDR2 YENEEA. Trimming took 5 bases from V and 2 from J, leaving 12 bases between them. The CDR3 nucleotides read TGTGCCAGCAGCCCCCGGGCTGACAACACCGGGGAGCTGTTTTTT. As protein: CASSPRADNTGELFF.

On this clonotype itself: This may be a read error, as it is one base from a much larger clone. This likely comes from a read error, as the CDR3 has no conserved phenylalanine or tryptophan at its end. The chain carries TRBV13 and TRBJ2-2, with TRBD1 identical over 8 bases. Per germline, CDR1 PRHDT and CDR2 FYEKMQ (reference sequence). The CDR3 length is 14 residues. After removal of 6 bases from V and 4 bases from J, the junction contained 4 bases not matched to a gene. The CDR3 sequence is CASSVQGATGELFL. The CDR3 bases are TGTGCCAGCAGTGTTCAGGGGGCCACCGGGGAGCTGTTTTTA.

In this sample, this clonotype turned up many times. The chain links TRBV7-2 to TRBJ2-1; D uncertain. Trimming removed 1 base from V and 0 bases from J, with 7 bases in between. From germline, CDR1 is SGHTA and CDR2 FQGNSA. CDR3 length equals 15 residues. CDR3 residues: CASSLEHSSYNEQFF. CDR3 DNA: TGTGCCAGCAGCTTAGAACACAGCTCCTACAATGAGCAGTTCTTC.

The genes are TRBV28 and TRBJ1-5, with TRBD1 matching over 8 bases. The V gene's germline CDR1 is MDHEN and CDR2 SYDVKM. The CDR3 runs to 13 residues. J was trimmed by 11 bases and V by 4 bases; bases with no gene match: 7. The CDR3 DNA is TGTGCCAGCAGTTACTCCCAGGGGGCGACCCAGCATTTT. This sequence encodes CASSYSQGATQHF.

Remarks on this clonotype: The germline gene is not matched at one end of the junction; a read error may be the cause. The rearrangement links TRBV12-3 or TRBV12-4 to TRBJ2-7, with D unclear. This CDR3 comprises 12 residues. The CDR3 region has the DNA TGTGCTAGCAGTTTACAGATCTACGAGCAGTACTTC. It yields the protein CASSLQIYEQYF.

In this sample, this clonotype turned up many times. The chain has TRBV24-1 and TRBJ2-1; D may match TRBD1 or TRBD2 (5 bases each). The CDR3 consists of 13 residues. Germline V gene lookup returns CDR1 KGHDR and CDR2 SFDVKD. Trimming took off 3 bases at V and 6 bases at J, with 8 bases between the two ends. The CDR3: CATSDGTSNEQFF. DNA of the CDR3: TGTGCCACCAGTGATGGGACGAGCAATGAGCAGTTCTTC.

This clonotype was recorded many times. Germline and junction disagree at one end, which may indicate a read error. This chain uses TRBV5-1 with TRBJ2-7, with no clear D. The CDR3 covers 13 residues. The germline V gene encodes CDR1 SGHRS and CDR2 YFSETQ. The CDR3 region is CASSLGLGYEQYF. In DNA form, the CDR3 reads TGTGCCAGCAGCTTAGGTTTGGGGTACGAGCAGTACTTC.

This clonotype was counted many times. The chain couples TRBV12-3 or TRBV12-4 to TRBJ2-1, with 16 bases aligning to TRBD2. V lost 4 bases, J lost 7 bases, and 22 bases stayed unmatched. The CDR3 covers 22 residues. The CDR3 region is CASSSHGTSGRAWTAVNNEQFF. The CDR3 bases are TGTGCCAGCAGTTCCCACGGGACTAGCGGGAGGGCCTGGACTGCGGTAAATAATGAGCAGTTCTTC.

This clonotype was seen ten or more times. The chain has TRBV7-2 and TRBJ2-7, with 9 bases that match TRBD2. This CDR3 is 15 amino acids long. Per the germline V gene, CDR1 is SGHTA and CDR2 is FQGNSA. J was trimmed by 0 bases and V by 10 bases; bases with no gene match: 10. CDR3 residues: CATDTVTSGSYEQYF. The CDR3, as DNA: TGTGCCACCGACACTGTGACTAGCGGCTCCTACGAGCAGTACTTC.

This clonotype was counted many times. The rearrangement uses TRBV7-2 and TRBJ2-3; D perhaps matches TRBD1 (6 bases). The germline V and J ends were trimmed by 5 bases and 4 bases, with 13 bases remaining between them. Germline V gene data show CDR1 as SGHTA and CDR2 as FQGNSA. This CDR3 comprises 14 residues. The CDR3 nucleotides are TGTGCCAGCAGCCCCTCACAGGGTTCAGATACGCAGTATTTT. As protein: CASSPSQGSDTQYF.

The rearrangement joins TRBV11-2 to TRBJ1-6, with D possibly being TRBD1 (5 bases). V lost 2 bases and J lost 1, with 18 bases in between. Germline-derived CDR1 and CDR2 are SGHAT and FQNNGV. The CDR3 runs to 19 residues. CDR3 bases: TGTGCCAGCAGCTTAAAAATCCAGGCCGGGGGGTCCTATAATTCACCCCTCCACTTT. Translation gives CASSLKIQAGGSYNSPLHF.

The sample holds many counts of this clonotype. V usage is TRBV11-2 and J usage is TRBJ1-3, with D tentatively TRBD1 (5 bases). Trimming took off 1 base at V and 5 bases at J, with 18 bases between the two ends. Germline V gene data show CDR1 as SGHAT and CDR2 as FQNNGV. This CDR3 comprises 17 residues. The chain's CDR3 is CASSLVRVDRSRNTIYF. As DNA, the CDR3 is TGTGCCAGCAGCTTAGTCAGGGTCGACAGATCCCGAAACACCATATATTTT.

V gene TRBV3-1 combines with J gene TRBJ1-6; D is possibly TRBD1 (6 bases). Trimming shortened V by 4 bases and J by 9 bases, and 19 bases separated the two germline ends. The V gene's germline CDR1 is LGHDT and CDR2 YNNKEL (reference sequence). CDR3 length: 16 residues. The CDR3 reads CASSPAGGAMGSPLHF. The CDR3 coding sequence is TGTGCCAGCAGCCCCGCCGGGGGGGCAATGGGTTCACCCCTCCACTTT.

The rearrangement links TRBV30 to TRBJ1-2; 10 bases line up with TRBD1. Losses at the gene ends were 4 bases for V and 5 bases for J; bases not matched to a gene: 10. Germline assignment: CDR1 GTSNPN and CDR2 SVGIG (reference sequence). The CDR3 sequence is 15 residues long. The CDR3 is CAWTVTGGKFYGYTF. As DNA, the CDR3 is TGTGCCTGGACTGTGACAGGGGGCAAATTTTATGGCTACACCTTC. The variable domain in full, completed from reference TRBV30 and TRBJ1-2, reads SQTIHQWPATLVQPVGSPLSLECTVEGTSNPNLYWYRQAAGRGLQLLFYSVGIGQISSEVPQNLSASRPQDRQFILSSKKLLLSDSGFYLCAWTVTGGKFYGYTFGSGTRLTVV.

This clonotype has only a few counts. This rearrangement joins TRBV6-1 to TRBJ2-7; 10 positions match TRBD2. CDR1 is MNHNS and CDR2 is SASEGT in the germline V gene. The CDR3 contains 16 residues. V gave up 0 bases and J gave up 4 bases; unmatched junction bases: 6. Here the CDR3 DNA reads TGTGCCAGCAGTGAAGCGCTAGCGGGAGAGTTTTACGAGCAGTACTTC. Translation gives CASSEALAGEFYEQYF.

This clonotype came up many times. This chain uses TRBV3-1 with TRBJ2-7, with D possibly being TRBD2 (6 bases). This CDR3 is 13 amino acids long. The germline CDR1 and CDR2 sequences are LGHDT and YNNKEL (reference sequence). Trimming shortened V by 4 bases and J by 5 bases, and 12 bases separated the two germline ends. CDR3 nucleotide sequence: TGTGCCAGCAGCCTGGGACGGGGGAACGAGCAGTACTTC. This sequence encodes CASSLGRGNEQYF.

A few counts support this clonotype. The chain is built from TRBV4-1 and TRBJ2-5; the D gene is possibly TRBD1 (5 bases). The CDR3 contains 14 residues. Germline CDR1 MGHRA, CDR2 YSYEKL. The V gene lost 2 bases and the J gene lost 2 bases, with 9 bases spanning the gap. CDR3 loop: CASSQTGLQETQYF. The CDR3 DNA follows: TGCGCCAGCAGCCAAACAGGCCTTCAAGAGACCCAGTACTTC.

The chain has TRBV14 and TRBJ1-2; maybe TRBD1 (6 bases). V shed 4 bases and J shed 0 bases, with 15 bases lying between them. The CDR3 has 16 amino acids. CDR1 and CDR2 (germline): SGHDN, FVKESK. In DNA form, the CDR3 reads TGTGCCAGCAGCCTATCCAGCGGACAGCCTAACTATGGCTACACCTTC. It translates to CASSLSSGQPNYGYTF.

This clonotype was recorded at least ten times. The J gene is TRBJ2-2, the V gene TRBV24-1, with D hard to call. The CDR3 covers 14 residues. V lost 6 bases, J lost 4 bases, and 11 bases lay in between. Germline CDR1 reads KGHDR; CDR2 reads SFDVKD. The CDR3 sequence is CATSLRTSTGELFF. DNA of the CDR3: TGTGCCACCAGTCTCAGGACCTCCACCGGGGAGCTGTTTTTT.

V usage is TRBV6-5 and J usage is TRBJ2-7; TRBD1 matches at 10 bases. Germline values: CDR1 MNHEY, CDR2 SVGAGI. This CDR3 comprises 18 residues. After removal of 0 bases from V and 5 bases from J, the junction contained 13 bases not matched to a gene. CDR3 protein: CASSYSMGQGLRKNEQYF. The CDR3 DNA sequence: TGTGCCAGCAGTTACTCTATGGGACAGGGGTTAAGGAAAAACGAGCAGTACTTC.

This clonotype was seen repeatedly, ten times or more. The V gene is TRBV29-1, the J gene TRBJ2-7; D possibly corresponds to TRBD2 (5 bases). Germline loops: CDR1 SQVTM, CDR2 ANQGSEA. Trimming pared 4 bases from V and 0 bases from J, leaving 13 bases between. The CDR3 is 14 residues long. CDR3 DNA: TGCAGCGTTGTGCTTACTAGGAGCTCCTACGAGCAGTACTTC. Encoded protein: CSVVLTRSSYEQYF.

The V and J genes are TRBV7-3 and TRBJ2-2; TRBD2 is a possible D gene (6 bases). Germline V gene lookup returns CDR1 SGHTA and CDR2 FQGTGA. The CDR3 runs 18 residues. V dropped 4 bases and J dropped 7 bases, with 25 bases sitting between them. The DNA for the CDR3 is TGTGCCAGCAGCTCCAACGGCCAACCCGGGAGTTACGGCGGGGAGCTGTTTTTT. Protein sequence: CASSSNGQPGSYGGELFF.